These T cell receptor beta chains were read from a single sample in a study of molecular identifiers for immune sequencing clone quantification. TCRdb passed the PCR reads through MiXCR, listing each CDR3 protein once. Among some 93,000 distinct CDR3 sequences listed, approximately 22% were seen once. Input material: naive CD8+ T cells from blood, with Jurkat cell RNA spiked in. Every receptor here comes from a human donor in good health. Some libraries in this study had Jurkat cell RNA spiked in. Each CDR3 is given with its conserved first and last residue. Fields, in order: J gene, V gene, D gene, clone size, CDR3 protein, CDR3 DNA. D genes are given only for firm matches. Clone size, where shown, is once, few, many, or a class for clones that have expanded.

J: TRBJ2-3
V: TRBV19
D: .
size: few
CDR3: CASSSPRGGAGTDTQYF
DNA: TGTGCCAGTAGTAGTCCTAGAGGCGGGGCCGGCACAGATACGCAGTATTTT

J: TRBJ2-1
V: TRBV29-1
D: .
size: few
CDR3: CSVEARGTYNEQFF
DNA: TGCAGCGTTGAAGCTCGCGGCACCTACAATGAGCAGTTCTTC

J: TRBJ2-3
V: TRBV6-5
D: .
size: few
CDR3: CASSPGSTDTQYF
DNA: TGTGCCAGCAGTCCTGGGAGCACAGATACGCAGTATTTT

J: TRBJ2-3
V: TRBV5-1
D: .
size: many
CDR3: CASSDRGSTDTQYF
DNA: TGCGCCAGCAGTGATAGGGGCAGCACAGATACGCAGTATTTT

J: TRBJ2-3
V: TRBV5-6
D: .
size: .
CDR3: CAGSQLLGSTDTQYF
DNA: TGTGCCGGCAGCCAACTGCTAGGGAGCACAGATACGCAGTATTTT

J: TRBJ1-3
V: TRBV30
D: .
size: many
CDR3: CAWMGYGNTIYF
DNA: TGTGCCTGGATGGGATATGGAAACACCATATATTTT

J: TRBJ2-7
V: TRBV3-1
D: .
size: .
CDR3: CASSQDWVGYEQYF
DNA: TGTGCCAGCAGCCAAGATTGGGTCGGCTACGAGCAGTACTTC

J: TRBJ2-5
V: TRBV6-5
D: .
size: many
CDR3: CASSYSSGDLLYF
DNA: TGTGCCAGCAGTTACTCCAGTGGGGACTTACTATACTTC

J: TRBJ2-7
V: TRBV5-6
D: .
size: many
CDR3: CASSLAAPNYEQYF
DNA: TGTGCCAGCAGCTTGGCCGCTCCGAACTACGAGCAGTACTTC

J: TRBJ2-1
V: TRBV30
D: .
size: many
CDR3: CAWSEASTGNEQFF
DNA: TGTGCCTGGAGTGAAGCTAGCACAGGTAATGAGCAGTTCTTC

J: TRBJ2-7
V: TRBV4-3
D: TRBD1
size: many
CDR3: CASSHYRGGYEQYF
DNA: TGCGCCAGCAGCCATTACAGGGGTGGATACGAGCAGTACTTC

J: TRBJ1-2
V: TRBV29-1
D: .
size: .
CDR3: CSVVHGYGYTF
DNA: TGCAGCGTTGTTCACGGTTACGGCTACACCTTC

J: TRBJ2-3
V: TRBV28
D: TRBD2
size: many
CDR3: CASSSLRIGTSESTDTQYF
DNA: TGTGCCAGCAGTTCGCTGCGAATTGGGACTAGCGAGAGCACAGATACGCAGTATTTT

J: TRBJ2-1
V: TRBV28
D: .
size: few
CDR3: CASSPLPDNEQFF
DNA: TGTGCCAGCAGTCCTCTCCCGGACAATGAGCAGTTCTTC

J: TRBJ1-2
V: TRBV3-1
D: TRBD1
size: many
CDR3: CASSQRRDREDYGYTF
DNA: TGTGCCAGCAGCCAACGCCGGGACAGGGAAGACTATGGCTACACCTTC

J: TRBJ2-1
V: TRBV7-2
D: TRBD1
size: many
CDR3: CASSFTGTGLNEQFF
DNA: TGTGCCAGCAGCTTCACCGGGACAGGGCTCAATGAGCAGTTCTTC

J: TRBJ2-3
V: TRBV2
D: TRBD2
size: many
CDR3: CASSQPGLSTDTQYF
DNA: TGTGCCAGCAGTCAACCGGGACTATCCACAGATACGCAGTATTTT

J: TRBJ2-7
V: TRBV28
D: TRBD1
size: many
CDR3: CASSNRGFSYEQYF
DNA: TGTGCCAGCAGTAACAGGGGATTCTCCTACGAGCAGTACTTC

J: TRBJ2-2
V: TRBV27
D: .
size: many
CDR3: CASTRTVAGELFF
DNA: TGTGCCAGCACTAGGACAGTTGCCGGGGAGCTGTTTTTT

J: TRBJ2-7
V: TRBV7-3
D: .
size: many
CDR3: CASSLIAGGFYEQYF
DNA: TGTGCCAGCAGCTTAATAGCAGGGGGGTTTTACGAGCAGTACTTC

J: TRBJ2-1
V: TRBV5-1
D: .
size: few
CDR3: CASRSSYNEQFF
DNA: TGCGCCAGCAGGAGCTCCTACAATGAGCAGTTCTTC

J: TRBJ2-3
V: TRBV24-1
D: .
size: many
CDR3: CATSDTTSEHTDTQYF
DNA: TGTGCCACCAGTGATACAACCAGCGAGCATACAGATACGCAGTATTTT

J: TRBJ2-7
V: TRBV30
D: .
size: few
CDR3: CAWSLGVHYEQYF
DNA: TGTGCCTGGAGCCTGGGGGTACACTACGAGCAGTACTTC

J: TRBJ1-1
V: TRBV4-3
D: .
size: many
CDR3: CASSQVVNTEAFF
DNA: TGCGCCAGCAGCCAAGTGGTAAACACTGAAGCTTTCTTT

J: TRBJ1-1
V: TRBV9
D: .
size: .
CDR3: CASSLSGRTEAFF
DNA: TGTGCCAGCAGCCTATCAGGAAGAACTGAAGCTTTCTTT

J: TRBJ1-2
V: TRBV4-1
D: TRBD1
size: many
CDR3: CASSPETGGAYGYTF
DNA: TGCGCCAGCAGCCCTGAGACAGGGGGAGCCTATGGCTACACCTTC

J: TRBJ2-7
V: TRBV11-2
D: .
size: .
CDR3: CASSLVTDAYEQYF
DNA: TGTGCCAGCAGCTTAGTCACAGATGCCTACGAGCAGTACTTC

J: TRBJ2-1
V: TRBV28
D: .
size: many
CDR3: CASSFLGTGPSSYNEQFF
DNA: TGTGCCAGCAGTTTTTTGGGGACCGGGCCGAGCTCCTACAATGAGCAGTTCTTC

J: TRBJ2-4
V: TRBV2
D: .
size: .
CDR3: CASRAMGGAPKTIQYF
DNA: TGTGCCAGCAGGGCTATGGGGGGGGCTCCCAAAACCATTCAGTACTTC

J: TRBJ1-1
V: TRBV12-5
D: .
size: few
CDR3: CASGPTLNTEAFF
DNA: TGTGCTAGTGGTCCTACGCTGAACACTGAAGCTTTCTTT

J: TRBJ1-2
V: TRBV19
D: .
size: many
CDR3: CASSIGGTGYTF
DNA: TGTGCCAGTAGTATAGGGGGAACTGGCTACACCTTC

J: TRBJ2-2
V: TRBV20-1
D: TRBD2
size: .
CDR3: CSASPTGLAGGGTGELFF
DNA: TGCAGTGCTAGCCCGACGGGACTAGCGGGGGGGGGTACCGGGGAGCTGTTTTTT

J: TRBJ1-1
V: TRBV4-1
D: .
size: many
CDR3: CASSPYWQGNTEAFF
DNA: TGCGCCAGCAGCCCCTACTGGCAGGGAAACACTGAAGCTTTCTTT

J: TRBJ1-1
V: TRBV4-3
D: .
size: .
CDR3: CASSQDRGTTEAFF
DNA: TGCGCCAGCAGCCAAGATCGGGGAACCACTGAAGCTTTCTTT

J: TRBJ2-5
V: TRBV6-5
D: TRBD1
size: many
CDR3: CASSHGTAYQETQYF
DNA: TGTGCCAGCAGTCACGGGACAGCGTACCAAGAGACCCAGTACTTC

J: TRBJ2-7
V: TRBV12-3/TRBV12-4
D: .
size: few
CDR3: CASSLGGVDEQYF
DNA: TGTGCCAGCAGTTTAGGCGGGGTCGACGAGCAGTACTTC

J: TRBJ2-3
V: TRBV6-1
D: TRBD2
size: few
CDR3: CASSDLGTSVGTDTQYF
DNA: TGTGCCAGCAGTGATTTGGGGACTAGCGTGGGCACAGATACGCAGTATTTT